These 32 T cell receptor beta chains came from one sample sequenced in a study of early T cells in non-severe SARS-CoV-2 infection. TCRdb fed the 5' RACE reads into MiXCR, producing one record per CDR3 protein. Of 50,000 to 70,000 distinct CDR3 sequences detected, more than 8.5% appear once; the ten largest clones hold approximately 15%. Material for sequencing was whole blood. The receptors shown here come from an adult who was a healthcare worker with PCR-confirmed SARS-CoV-2 infection or an uninfected control (not recorded which).

This clonotype was found many times. The rearrangement links TRBV14 to TRBJ2-2; the D is unclear. The germline V and J ends were trimmed by 5 bases and 5 bases, with 12 bases remaining between them. CDR3 length: 14 amino acids. Germline lookup yields CDR1 SGHDN and CDR2 FVKESK. The CDR3 nucleotides are TGTGCCAGCAGCAGGGCTGCTATTACCGGGGAGCTGTTTTTT. The encoded protein is CASSRAAITGELFF.

This clonotype was seen ten or more times. The rearrangement joins TRBV3-1 to TRBJ2-1; no clear D gene. Germline CDR1 LGHDT, CDR2 YNNKEL (reference sequence). Trimming shortened V by 1 base and J by 6 bases, and 7 bases separated the two germline ends. This CDR3 has 13 residues. In DNA, the CDR3 is TGTGCCAGCAGCCAAGGTATCGGCAATGAGCAGTTCTTC. Translating gives CASSQGIGNEQFF.

This clonotype has a count of ten or more. The J gene is TRBJ1-4, the V gene TRBV5-1, with TRBD1 as a possible D gene (6 bases). This CDR3 has 14 amino acids. CDR1 is SGHRS and CDR2 is YFSETQ in the germline V gene. Trimming left V 4 bases short and J 0 bases short, with 7 bases between. Here the CDR3 reads CASSPGATNEKLFF. As DNA, the CDR3 is TGCGCCAGCAGCCCAGGGGCAACTAATGAAAAACTGTTTTTT.

Only one count was recorded for this clonotype. CDR3 sequence reads: CSVEKDTFFGNTIYF. The CDR3 DNA is TGCAGCGTTGAAAAGGACACCTTCTTTGGAAACACCATATATTTT. The chain is built from TRBV29-1 and TRBJ1-3; D is perhaps TRBD1 (5 bases). The length of the CDR3 is 15 residues. With 2 bases removed from V and 3 bases from J, the gap between germline ends came to 14 bases. CDR1 is SQVTM, CDR2 ANQGSEA, per germline.

V gene TRBV2 combines with J gene TRBJ2-7; 9 nucleotides line up with TRBD2. From germline, CDR1 is SNHLY and CDR2 FYNNEI. Trimming removed 11 bases from V and 6 bases from J; junction bases left unmatched: 11. The CDR3 loop spans 13 amino acids. The CDR3 DNA sequence: TGTGCCGACTCTCCGGGACTAGCCAGCGAGCAGTACTTC. It is translated as CADSPGLASEQYF.

Many counts were recorded for this clonotype. The chain employs TRBV6-6 and TRBJ2-3; D tentatively reads TRBD1 or TRBD2 (5 bases each). V was pared by 2 bases and J by 5 bases, with 8 bases between. The CDR3 consists of 13 residues. Germline V gives CDR1 MNHNY, CDR2 SVGAGI (reference sequence). CDR3 nucleotide sequence: TGTGCCAGCAGTTACCGGGACGTAGATACGCAGTATTTT. It is translated as CASSYRDVDTQYF.

This rearrangement joins TRBV4-3 to TRBJ2-7; TRBD1 might be the D (5 bases). CDR1 and CDR2 from the germline V gene are LGHNA and YSLEER. The CDR3 length is 14 residues. V was clipped by 4 bases and J by 0 bases, with 10 bases between them. The CDR3 DNA is TGCGCCAGCAGCCGTGACAGCTCCTCCTACGAGCAGTACTTC. Its translation: CASSRDSSSYEQYF.

This clonotype was picked up many times. The chain couples TRBV6-5 to TRBJ2-5, with D unclear. The germline V and J ends were trimmed by 8 bases and 12 bases, with 19 bases remaining between them. Germline V gene sequence: CDR1 MNHEY, CDR2 SVGAGI. There are 12 residues in the CDR3. CDR3 loop: CASGRVRAPEYF. The CDR3 DNA sequence: TGTGCCAGCGGTCGGGTACGGGCTCCTGAGTACTTC.

This clonotype has a count of ten or more. V is TRBV19 and J is TRBJ2-3; TRBD1 matches at 7 bases. V lost 5 bases and J lost 1; bases outside the gene matches: 6. The V gene's germline CDR1 is LNHDA and CDR2 SQIVND (reference sequence). This CDR3 has 15 residues. The CDR3 is CASSRDRVGTDTQYF. CDR3 bases: TGTGCCAGTAGTCGCGACAGGGTCGGCACAGATACGCAGTATTTT. Based on the CDR3 plus reference TRBV19 and TRBJ2-3, the full variable domain is DGGITQSPKYLFRKEGQNVTLSCEQNLNHDAMYWYRQDPGQGLRLIYYSQIVNDFQKGDIAEGYSVSREKKESFPLTVTSAQKNPTAFYLCASSRDRVGTDTQYFGPGTRLTVL.

At least ten counts were recorded for this clonotype. The chain uses TRBV28 and TRBJ1-5, with 7 bases aligning to TRBD1. Germline lookup yields CDR1 MDHEN and CDR2 SYDVKM. The CDR3 runs to 15 residues. The V segment lost 4 bases and the J segment 4 bases; nucleotides outside the gene matches: 7. Here the CDR3 reads CASSYETGTNQPQHF. The CDR3 DNA reads as TGTGCCAGCAGTTACGAGACAGGGACGAATCAGCCCCAGCATTTT.

This clonotype was seen at least ten times. This chain uses TRBV5-1 with TRBJ2-2; TRBD1 matches at 8 bases. CDR1 and CDR2 (germline): SGHRS, YFSETQ. This CDR3 spans 15 amino acids. Losses at the gene ends were 4 bases for V and 5 bases for J; bases not matched to a gene: 7. The CDR3 protein is CASSPEGQATGELFF. The CDR3 DNA reads TGCGCCAGCAGCCCGGAGGGACAGGCAACCGGGGAGCTGTTTTTT.

This clonotype was seen a handful of times. The chain uses TRBV6-2 or TRBV6-3 and TRBJ1-1; D remains unclear. V was cut by 7 bases and J by 3 bases, with 12 bases left in between. Germline CDR1 is MNHEY and CDR2 is SVGEGT. This CDR3 contains 13 residues. CDR3 protein: CASTLRLYTEAFF. Written as DNA, the CDR3 is TGTGCCAGCACCCTCAGACTATACACTGAAGCTTTCTTT.

This clonotype appeared many times. The rearrangement joins TRBV7-8 to TRBJ2-2; the match to TRBD2 covers 12 bases. CDR1 is SGHVS and CDR2 is FQNEAQ in the germline V gene. This CDR3 region has 16 residues. The junction had 5 bases not matched to a gene; V was cut back by 5 bases and J by 4 bases. The CDR3 reads CASSGLTSGSTGELFF. The CDR3 coding sequence is TGTGCCAGCAGCGGGCTGACTAGCGGGAGCACCGGGGAGCTGTTTTTT.

As concerns this clonotype: This may come from a read error, since a much larger clone is one base off. The chain links TRBV2 to TRBJ1-5, with 11 bases fitting TRBD1. Germline V gene sequence: CDR1 SNHLY, CDR2 FYNNEI. This CDR3 has 14 amino acids. The CDR3 DNA reads as TGTGCCAGCGGAGGACAGGGGGCCGAACAGCCCCAGCGTTTT. This codes for CASGGQGAEQPQRF. Complete variable domain (other parts from reference TRBV2 and TRBJ1-5): EPEVTQTPSHQVTQMGQEVILRCVPISNHLYFYWYRQILGQKVEFLVSFYNNEISEKSEIFDDQFSVERPDGSNFTLKIRSTKLEDSAMYFCASGGQGAEQPQRFGDGTRLSIL.

There are many counts of this clonotype. The V gene is TRBV28, the J gene TRBJ2-3; D not certain. Trimming shortened V by 6 bases and J by 2 bases, and 18 bases separated the two germline ends. Germline-derived CDR1 and CDR2 are MDHEN and SYDVKM. The CDR3 is 16 amino acids. The CDR3 nucleotides read TGTGCCAGCAGCTCCGGAACTTCTGCGGACACAGATACGCAGTATTTT. This codes for CASSSGTSADTDTQYF.

In this sample, this clonotype turned up many times. Here the CDR3 reads CASSHQGRDPNEQFF. The DNA of the CDR3 is TGTGCCAGCAGCCATCAGGGGCGGGACCCAAATGAGCAGTTCTTC. The rearrangement joins TRBV4-2 to TRBJ2-1; possibly TRBD1 or TRBD2 for D (6 bases each). Germline V gene lookup returns CDR1 LGHNA and CDR2 YNFKEQ. Trimming stripped 3 bases from V and 7 bases from J, with 16 bases between. There are 15 residues in the CDR3.

The rearrangement links TRBV29-1 to TRBJ2-7; D not resolved. The germline V and J ends were trimmed by 5 bases and 2 bases, with 16 bases remaining between them. CDR1 is SQVTM, CDR2 ANQGSEA, per germline. This CDR3 comprises 14 residues. The DNA of the CDR3 is TGCAGCGTTTTTTTCGGGCCGCAGCCCTACGAGCAGTACTTC. It codes for CSVFFGPQPYEQYF.

This clonotype was counted at least ten times. This chain joins TRBV19 and TRBJ2-1; D call uncertain. V was shortened by 4 bases and J by 2 bases, with 0 bases between the two germline ends. In germline, CDR1 is LNHDA, CDR2 SQIVND (reference sequence). The CDR3 has 11 residues. CDR3 sequence: CASSTYNEQFF. The CDR3 DNA sequence: TGTGCCAGTAGTACCTACAATGAGCAGTTCTTC.

This clonotype was detected ten times or more. This chain joins TRBV7-8 and TRBJ1-2; D may be TRBD1 (5 bases). The V and J ends lost 5 bases and 5 bases respectively, with 18 bases between them. CDR3 size: 15 residues. CDR1 SGHVS and CDR2 FQNEAQ come from the germline V gene. The CDR3: CASSPHGGGAYGYTF. The DNA for the CDR3 is TGTGCCAGCAGCCCGCACGGGGGGGGAGCTTATGGCTACACCTTC.

In its sample, this clonotype was seen a few times. The chain has TRBV12-3 or TRBV12-4 and TRBJ2-4; TRBD2 is a possible D gene (6 bases). There are 15 residues in the CDR3. Between the trimmed V and J ends, which lost 6 bases and 0 bases, there was a span of 12 bases. The CDR3 nucleotides read TGTGCCAGCAGAGGGGCGGGACTAGCCAAAAACATTCAGTACTTC. It codes for CASRGAGLAKNIQYF.

This clonotype was counted many times. V is TRBV19 and J is TRBJ2-3; D is uncertain. V gave up 3 bases and J gave up 0 bases, with 7 bases separating them. This CDR3 has 14 amino acids. Germline CDR1 is LNHDA and CDR2 is SQIVND (reference sequence). The CDR3 loop is CASSMARSTDTQYF. DNA for the CDR3: TGTGCCAGTAGTATGGCTCGTAGCACAGATACGCAGTATTTT.

This chain joins TRBV19 and TRBJ2-6; perhaps D is TRBD1 or TRBD2 (5 bases each). Germline V CDR1 and CDR2: LNHDA, SQIVND (reference sequence). V lost 8 bases and J lost 0, with 14 bases in between. The CDR3 covers 16 residues. CDR3 in DNA: TGTGCCAGTGCACGGGACGGAAACTCTGGGGCCAACGTCCTGACTTTC. Protein sequence: CASARDGNSGANVLTF.

The genes are TRBV24-1 and TRBJ2-3; D may be TRBD2 (5 bases). The CDR3 is 15 amino acids. The V gene lost 3 bases and the J gene lost 0 bases, with 9 bases spanning the gap. The germline gives CDR1 KGHDR, CDR2 SFDVKD. CDR3 sequence reads: CATSDPGKSTDTQYF. CDR3 nucleotides: TGTGCCACCAGTGATCCGGGGAAGAGCACAGATACGCAGTATTTT.

As to this clonotype: Since a much larger clone is just one base distant, this may be a read error. The chain couples TRBV6-4 to TRBJ2-1; possibly TRBD1 or TRBD2 for D (5 bases each). Between the trimmed V and J ends, which lost 3 bases and 7 bases, there was a span of 13 bases. The CDR3 contains 14 residues. Germline V lookup: CDR1 MRHNA, CDR2 SNTAGT. The CDR3 protein is CASSDQRGGNEQFF. As DNA, the CDR3 is TGTGCCAGCAGTGATCAAAGGGGCGGGAATGAGCAGTTCTTC.

This clonotype was seen many times. The genes are TRBV20-1 and TRBJ1-1, with D uncertain. The CDR3 spans 12 residues. V was shortened by 7 bases and J by 1 base, with 10 bases between the two germline ends. Germline CDR1 is DFQATT and CDR2 is SNEGSKA (reference sequence). The CDR3 nucleotides are TGCAGTGGGGTAGGTACGAACACTGAAGCTTTCTTT. Translated: CSGVGTNTEAFF.

This clonotype was seen at least ten times. The CDR3 here is CSARDGVSTEAFF. CDR3 sequence (DNA): TGCAGTGCTAGAGATGGAGTATCCACTGAAGCTTTCTTT. The chain combines TRBV20-1 with TRBJ1-1; D ambiguous. The V and J ends lost 0 bases and 4 bases respectively, with 9 bases between them. CDR3 length equals 13 residues. Germline values: CDR1 DFQATT, CDR2 SNEGSKA (reference sequence).

This clonotype turned up a few times. The J gene is TRBJ1-6, the V gene TRBV28, with 8 bases aligning to TRBD1. The CDR3 has 13 residues. Germline V gene lookup returns CDR1 MDHEN and CDR2 SYDVKM. J gave up 10 bases and V 8 bases, and 7 bases lay outside the gene matches. The CDR3 nucleotides read TGTGCCAGCTTGGGACAGGTGTTCTCACCCCTCCACTTT. Translating it yields CASLGQVFSPLHF.

This clonotype was observed at least ten times. The rearrangement links TRBV7-2 to TRBJ2-3, with 11 bases aligning to TRBD2. CDR1 and CDR2 from the germline V gene are SGHTA and FQGNSA. The CDR3 has 17 residues. With 1 base clipped from V and 6 bases from J, the junction kept 9 bases outside the gene matches. Written as DNA, the CDR3 is TGTGCCAGCAGCTTAGGCCCAACTAGCGGGAGACAGGATACGCAGTATTTT. This codes for CASSLGPTSGRQDTQYF.

V gene TRBV27 combines with J gene TRBJ2-7; 9 positions match TRBD1. CDR3 size: 13 residues. Per germline, CDR1 MNHEY and CDR2 SMNVEV (reference sequence). Losses at the gene ends were 9 bases for V and 0 bases for J; bases not matched to a gene: 3. The CDR3 here is CASRQGGSYEQYF. CDR3 nucleotide sequence: TGTGCCAGTAGACAGGGGGGCTCCTACGAGCAGTACTTC.

This clonotype was seen more than once but under ten times. J is TRBJ2-3 and V is TRBV27; D gene unclear. The CDR3 length is 10 residues. Germline V gene lookup returns CDR1 MNHEY and CDR2 SMNVEV (reference sequence). The V gene lost 11 bases and the J gene lost 4 bases, with 7 bases spanning the gap. The CDR3 region is CAAPPDTQYF. The CDR3 DNA follows: TGTGCCGCACCCCCAGATACGCAGTATTTT.

The rearrangement links TRBV28 to TRBJ1-5, with TRBD1 as a possible D gene (5 bases). This CDR3 spans 15 amino acids. V was trimmed by 0 bases and J by 3 bases, leaving 9 bases between them. CDR1 is MDHEN, CDR2 SYDVKM, per germline. The CDR3 loop is CASSLWGGANQPQHF. The CDR3 nucleotides are TGTGCCAGCAGTTTATGGGGGGGAGCCAATCAGCCCCAGCATTTT.

The V call is TRBV18, the J call TRBJ2-2; 7 bases align to TRBD1. Germline V gene data show CDR1 as KGHSH and CDR2 as LQKENI. Trimming at V came to 0 bases and at J to 2 bases, leaving 6 bases not matched to a gene. CDR3 length: 17 residues. The CDR3 protein is CASSPPYGTANTGELFF. The CDR3 region has the DNA TGTGCCAGCTCACCACCCTATGGGACAGCTAACACCGGGGAGCTGTTTTTT. The full variable domain, its missing parts supplied by reference TRBV18 and TRBJ2-2, is NAGVMQNPRHLVRRRGQEARLRCSPMKGHSHVYWYRQLPEEGLKFMVYLQKENIIDESGMPKERFSAEFPKEGPSILRIQQVVRGDSAAYFCASSPPYGTANTGELFFGEGSRLTVL.